The present T cell receptor beta chain was sequenced within a study of shared clonotypes between healthy human individuals. Study as a whole: Donors were a couple of women and a few men aged 18 to 49. Points from the study as a whole: Across subsets, estimated richness was generally greater for naive than for memory populations.

Subsets obtained from CD4+ cells comprised CD45RA+ naive and CD45RA-negative memory cells. This table comes from immunoSEQ multiplex PCR, and its TCRdb copy is limited to in-frame clones, with some not included. Of 2,500,000 or so clones listed, around nine tenths were seen once; the top ten hold about 0.13%. Of note for this clone: As yet, its antigen is unknown.

The CDR3 has 17 residues. J lost 4 bases, V lost 1 base, and 12 bases had no gene match. Looked up from germline, CDR1 is SGHNT and CDR2 is YYREEE (reference sequence). The J gene is TRBJ2-5, the V gene TRBV5-4; TRBD1 agrees at 8 bases. The sequence came from a young man in good health. Sequenced material: naive CD4+ T cells sorted from blood. The subset is: CD45RA+ positively selected. CDR3 residues: CASSLSVGAGGLETQYF. CDR3 nucleotide sequence: TGTGCCAGCAGCTTGTCGGTCGGGGCAGGGGGCCTAGAGACCCAGTACTTC. Full variable domain (outside the CDR3, taken from reference TRBV5-4 and TRBJ2-5): ETGVTQSPTHLIKTRGQQVTLRCSSQSGHNTVSWYQQALGQGPQFIFQYYREEENGRGNFPPRFSGLQFPNYSSELNVNALELDDSALYLCASSLSVGAGGLETQYFGPGTRLLVL.